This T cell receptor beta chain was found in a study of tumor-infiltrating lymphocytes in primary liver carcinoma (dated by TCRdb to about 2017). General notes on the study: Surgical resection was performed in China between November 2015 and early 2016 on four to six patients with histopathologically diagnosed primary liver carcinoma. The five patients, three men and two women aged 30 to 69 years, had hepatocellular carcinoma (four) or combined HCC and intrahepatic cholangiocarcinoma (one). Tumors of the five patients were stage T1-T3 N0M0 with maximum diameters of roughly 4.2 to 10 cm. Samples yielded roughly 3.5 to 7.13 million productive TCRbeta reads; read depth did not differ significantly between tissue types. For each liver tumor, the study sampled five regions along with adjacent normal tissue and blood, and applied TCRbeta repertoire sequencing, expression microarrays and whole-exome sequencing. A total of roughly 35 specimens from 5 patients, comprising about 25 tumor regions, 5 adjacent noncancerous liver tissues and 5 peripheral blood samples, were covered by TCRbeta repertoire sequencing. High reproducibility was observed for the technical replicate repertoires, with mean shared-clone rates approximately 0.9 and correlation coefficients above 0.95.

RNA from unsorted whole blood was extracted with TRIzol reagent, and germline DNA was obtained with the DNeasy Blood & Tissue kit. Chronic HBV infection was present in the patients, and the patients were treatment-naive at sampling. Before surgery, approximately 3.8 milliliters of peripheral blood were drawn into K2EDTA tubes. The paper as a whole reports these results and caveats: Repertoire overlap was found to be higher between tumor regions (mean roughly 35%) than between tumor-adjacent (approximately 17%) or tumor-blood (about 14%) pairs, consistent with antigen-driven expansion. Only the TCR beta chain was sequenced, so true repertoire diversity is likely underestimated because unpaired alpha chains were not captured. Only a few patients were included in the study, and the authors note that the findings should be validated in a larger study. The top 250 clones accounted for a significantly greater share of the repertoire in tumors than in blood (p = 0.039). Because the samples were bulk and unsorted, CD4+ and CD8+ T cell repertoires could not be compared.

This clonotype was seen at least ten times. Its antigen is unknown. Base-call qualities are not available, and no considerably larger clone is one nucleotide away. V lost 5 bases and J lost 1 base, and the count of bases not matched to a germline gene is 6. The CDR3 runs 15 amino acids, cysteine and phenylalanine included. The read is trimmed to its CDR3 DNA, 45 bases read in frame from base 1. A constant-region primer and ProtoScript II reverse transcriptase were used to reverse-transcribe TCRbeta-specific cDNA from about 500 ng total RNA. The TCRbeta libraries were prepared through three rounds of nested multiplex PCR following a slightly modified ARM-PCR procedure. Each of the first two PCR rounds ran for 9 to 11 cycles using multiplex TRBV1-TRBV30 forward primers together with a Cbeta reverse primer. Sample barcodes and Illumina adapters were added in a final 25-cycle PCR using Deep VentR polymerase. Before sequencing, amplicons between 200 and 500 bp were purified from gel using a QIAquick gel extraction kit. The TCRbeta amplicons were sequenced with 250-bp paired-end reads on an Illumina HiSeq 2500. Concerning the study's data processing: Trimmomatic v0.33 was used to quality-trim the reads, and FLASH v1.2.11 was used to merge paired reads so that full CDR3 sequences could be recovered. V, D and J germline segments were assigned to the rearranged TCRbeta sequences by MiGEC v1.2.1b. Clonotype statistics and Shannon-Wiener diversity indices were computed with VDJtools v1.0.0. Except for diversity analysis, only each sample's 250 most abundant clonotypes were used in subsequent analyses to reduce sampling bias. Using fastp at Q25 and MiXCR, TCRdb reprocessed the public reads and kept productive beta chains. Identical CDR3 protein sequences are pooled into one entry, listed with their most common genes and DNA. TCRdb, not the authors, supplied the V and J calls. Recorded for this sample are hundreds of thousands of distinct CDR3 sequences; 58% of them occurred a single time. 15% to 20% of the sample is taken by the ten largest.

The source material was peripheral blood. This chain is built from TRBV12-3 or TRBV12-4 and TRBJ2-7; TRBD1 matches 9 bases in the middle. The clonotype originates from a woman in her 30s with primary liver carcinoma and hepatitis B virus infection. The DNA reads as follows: TGTGCCAGCAGTGCCCGCGGGACAGGGTCCTACGAGCAGTACTTC. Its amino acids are CASSARGTGSYEQYF.